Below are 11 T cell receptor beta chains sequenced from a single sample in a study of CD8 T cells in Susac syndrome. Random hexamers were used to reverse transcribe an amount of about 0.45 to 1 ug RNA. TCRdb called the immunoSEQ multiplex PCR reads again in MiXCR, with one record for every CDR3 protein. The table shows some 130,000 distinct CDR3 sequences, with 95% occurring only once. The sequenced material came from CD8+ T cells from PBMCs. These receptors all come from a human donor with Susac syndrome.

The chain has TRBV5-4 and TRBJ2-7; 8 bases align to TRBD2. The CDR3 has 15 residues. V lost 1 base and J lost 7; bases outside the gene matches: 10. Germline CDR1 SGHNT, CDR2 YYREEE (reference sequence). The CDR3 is CASSLPGGPQVEQYF. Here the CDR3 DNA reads TGTGCCAGCAGCTTGCCGGGAGGGCCGCAGGTAGAGCAGTACTTC.

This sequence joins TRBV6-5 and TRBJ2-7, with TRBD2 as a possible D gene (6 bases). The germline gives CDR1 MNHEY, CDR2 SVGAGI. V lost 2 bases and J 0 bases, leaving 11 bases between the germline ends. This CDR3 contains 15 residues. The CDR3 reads CASSYVEGSSYEQYF. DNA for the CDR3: TGTGCCAGCAGTTACGTGGAGGGAAGCTCCTACGAGCAGTACTTC.

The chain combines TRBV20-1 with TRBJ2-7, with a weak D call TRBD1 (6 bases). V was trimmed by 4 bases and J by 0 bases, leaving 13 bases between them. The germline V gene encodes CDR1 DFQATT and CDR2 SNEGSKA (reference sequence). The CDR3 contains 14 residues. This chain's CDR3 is CSANGGTISYEQYF. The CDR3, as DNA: TGCAGTGCTAATGGGGGCACAATCTCCTACGAGCAGTACTTC.

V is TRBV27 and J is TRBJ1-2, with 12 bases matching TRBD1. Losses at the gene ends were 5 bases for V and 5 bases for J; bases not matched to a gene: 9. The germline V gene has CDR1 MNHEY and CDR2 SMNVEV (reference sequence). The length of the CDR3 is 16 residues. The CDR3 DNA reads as TGTGCCAGCAGTCCGATCGGGACAGGGGGCGTGTATGGCTACACCTTC. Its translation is CASSPIGTGGVYGYTF.

Written as DNA, the CDR3 is TGTGCCAGCAGCCAAGACAACCGCTACACCTTC. It codes for CASSQDNRYTF. The rearrangement uses TRBV3-1 and TRBJ1-2; no firm D call. Germline CDR1 and CDR2: LGHDT and YNNKEL (reference sequence). CDR3 length equals 11 residues. The V gene lost 0 bases and the J gene lost 9 bases, with 5 bases spanning the gap.

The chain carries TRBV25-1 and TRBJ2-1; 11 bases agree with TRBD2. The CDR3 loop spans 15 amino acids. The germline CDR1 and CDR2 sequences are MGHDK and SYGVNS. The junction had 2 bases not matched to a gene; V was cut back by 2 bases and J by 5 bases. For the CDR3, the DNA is TGTGCCAGCAGTGAAGGGACTAGCGGTCACAATGAGCAGTTCTTC. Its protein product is CASSEGTSGHNEQFF. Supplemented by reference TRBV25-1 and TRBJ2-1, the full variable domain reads EADIYQTPRYLVIGTGKKITLECSQTMGHDKMYWYQQDPGMELHLIHYSYGVNSTEKGDLSSESTVSRIRTEHFPLTLESARPSHTSQYLCASSEGTSGHNEQFFGPGTRLTVL.

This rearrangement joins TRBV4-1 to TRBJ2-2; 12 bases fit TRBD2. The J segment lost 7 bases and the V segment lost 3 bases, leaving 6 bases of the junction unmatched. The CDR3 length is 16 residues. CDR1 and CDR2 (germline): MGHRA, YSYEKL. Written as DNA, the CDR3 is TGCGCCAGCAGCCACGCGGAGGGACTAGCGGGCGGGGAGCTGTTTTTT. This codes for CASSHAEGLAGGELFF.

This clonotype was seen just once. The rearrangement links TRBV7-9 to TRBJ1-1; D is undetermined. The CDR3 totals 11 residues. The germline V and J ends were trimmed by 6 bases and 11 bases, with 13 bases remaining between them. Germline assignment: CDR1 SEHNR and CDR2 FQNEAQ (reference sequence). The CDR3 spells CASSDSVMAFF. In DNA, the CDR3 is TGTGCCAGCAGTGATAGTGTTATGGCTTTCTTT.

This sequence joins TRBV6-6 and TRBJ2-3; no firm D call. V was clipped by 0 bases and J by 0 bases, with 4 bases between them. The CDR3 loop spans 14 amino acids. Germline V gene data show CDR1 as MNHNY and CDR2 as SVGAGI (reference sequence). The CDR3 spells CASSYSYSTDTQYF. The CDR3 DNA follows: TGTGCCAGCAGTTACTCTTATAGCACAGATACGCAGTATTTT.

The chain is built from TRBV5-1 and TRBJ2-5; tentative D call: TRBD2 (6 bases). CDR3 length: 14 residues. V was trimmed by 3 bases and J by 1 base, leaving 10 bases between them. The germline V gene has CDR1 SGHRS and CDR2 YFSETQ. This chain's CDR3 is CASSSRGLQETQYF. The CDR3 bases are TGCGCCAGCAGCTCCCGGGGACTCCAAGAGACCCAGTACTTC.

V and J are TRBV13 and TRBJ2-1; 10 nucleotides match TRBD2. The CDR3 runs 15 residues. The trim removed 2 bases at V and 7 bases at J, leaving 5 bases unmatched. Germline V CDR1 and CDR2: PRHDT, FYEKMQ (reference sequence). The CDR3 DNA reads TGTGCCAGCAGCTTAAGCGGGAGGGCTGAAAATGAGCAGTTCTTC. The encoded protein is CASSLSGRAENEQFF. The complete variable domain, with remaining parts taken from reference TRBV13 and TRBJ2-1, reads AAGVIQSPRHLIKEKRETATLKCYPIPRHDTVYWYQQGPGQDPQFLISFYEKMQSDKGSIPDRFSAQQFSDYHSELNMSSLELGDSALYFCASSLSGRAENEQFFGPGTRLTVL.